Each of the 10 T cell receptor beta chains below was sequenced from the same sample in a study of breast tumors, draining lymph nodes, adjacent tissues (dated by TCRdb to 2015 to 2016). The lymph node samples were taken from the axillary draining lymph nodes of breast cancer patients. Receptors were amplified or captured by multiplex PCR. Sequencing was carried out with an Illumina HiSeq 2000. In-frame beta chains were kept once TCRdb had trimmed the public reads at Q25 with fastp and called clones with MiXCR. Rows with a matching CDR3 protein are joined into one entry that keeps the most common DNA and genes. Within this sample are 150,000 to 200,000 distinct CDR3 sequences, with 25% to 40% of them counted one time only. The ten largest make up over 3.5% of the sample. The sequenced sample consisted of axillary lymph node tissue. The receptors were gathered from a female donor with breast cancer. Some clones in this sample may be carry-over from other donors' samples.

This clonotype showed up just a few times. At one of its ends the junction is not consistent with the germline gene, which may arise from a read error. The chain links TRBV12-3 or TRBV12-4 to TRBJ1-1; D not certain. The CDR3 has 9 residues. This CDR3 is CASSPPPKF. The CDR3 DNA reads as TGTGCCAGCAGTCCTCCCCCGAAGTTT.

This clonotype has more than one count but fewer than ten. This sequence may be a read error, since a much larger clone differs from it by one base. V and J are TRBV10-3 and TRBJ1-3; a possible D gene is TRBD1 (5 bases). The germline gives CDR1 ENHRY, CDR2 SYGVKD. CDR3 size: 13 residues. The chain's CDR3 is CASTGPSGDTIYF. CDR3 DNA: TGTGCCAGTACAGGCCCCTCTGGAGACACCATATATTTT.

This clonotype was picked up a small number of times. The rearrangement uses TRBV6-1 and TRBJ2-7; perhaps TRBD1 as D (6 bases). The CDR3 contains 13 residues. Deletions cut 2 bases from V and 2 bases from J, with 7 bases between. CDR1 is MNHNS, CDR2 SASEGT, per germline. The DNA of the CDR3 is TGTGCCAGCAGTGAACGGACAGCCTACGAGCAGTACTTC. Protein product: CASSERTAYEQYF.

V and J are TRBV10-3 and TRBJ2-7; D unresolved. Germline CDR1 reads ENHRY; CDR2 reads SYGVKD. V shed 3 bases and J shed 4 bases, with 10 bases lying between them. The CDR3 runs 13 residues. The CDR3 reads CAISDRRGYEQYF. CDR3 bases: TGTGCCATCAGTGACAGGAGAGGTTACGAGCAGTACTTC.

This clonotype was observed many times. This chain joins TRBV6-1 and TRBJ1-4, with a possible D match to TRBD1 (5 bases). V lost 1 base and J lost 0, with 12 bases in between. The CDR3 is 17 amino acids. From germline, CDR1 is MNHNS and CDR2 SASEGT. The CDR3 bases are TGTGCCAGCAGTGAAGGGTTGACAGCTTCAACTAATGAAAAACTGTTTTTT. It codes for CASSEGLTASTNEKLFF.

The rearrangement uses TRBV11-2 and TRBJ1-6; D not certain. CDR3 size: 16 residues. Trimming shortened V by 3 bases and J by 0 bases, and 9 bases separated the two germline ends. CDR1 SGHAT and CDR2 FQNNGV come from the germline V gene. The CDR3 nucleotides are TGTGCCAGCAGCTTCGGAGGGAGCTCCTATAATTCACCCCTCCACTTT. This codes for CASSFGGSSYNSPLHF.

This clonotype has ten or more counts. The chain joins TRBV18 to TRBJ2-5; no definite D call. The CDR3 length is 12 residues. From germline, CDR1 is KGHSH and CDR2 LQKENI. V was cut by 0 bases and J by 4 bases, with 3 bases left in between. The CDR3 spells CASSPPGETQYF. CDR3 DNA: TGTGCCAGCTCACCACCGGGAGAGACCCAGTACTTC. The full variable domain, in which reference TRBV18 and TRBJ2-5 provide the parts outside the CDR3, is NAGVMQNPRHLVRRRGQEARLRCSPMKGHSHVYWYRQLPEEGLKFMVYLQKENIIDESGMPKERFSAEFPKEGPSILRIQQVVRGDSAAYFCASSPPGETQYFGPGTRLLVL.

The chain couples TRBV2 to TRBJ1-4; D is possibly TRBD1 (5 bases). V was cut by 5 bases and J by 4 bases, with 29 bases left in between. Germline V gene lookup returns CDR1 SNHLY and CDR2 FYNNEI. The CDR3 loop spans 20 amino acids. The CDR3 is CASSPTLGEVVETLNEKLFF. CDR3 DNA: TGTGCCAGCAGTCCTACCTTGGGGGAGGTCGTAGAGACCCTTAATGAAAAACTGTTTTTT.

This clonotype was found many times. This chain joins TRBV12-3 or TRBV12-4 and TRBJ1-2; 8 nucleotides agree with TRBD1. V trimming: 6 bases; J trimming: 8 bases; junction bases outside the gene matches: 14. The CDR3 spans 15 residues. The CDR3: CASSPRQGPGGGYTF. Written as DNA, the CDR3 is TGTGCCAGCAGCCCCAGACAGGGGCCGGGAGGGGGCTACACCTTC.

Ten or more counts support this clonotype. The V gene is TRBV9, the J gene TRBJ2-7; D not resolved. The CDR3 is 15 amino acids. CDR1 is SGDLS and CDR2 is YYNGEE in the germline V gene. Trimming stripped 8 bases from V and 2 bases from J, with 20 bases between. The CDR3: CARPEHTDRPYEQYF. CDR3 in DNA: TGTGCCAGACCCGAACACACTGATCGTCCCTACGAGCAGTACTTC.